A single sample gave rise to the 29 T cell receptor beta chains below, sequenced in a study of human T cells and chemical hapten exposure. Each CDR3 protein is one row after TCRdb ran MiXCR on the RACE reads. The sample yields roughly 380,000 distinct CDR3 sequences, approximately 5.1% seen once. Time point given: pre-sensitization, week 0. As to treatment: therapeutic diphenylcyclopropenone sensitization with weekly scalp DPC. The material sequenced was whole blood, taken in connection with sensitization to the hapten diphenylcyclopropenone (DPC). The receptors here all came from a woman in her forties or fifties with alopecia areata. Some clones in this sample may be carry-over from other donors' samples.

This chain connects TRBV4-3 to TRBJ2-2; 7 positions agree with TRBD2. Unmatched junction bases numbered 11, after V lost 0 bases and J lost 4 bases. Germline CDR1 is LGHNA and CDR2 is YSLEER. The CDR3 has 18 residues. CDR3 bases: TGCGCCAGCAGCCAAGAGCCCACTAGCGCGACCCTCACCGGGGAGCTGTTTTTT. It specifies CASSQEPTSATLTGELFF.

This clonotype was detected many times. The V call is TRBV3-1, the J call TRBJ2-3; 8 bases line up with TRBD2. The trim removed 3 bases at V and 5 bases at J, leaving 1 base unmatched. The V gene's germline CDR1 is LGHDT and CDR2 YNNKEL (reference sequence). CDR3 size: 13 residues. The CDR3 spells CASSQAGGDTQYF. The CDR3 DNA follows: TGTGCCAGCAGCCAGGCGGGGGGAGATACGCAGTATTTT.

This clonotype was seen ten or more times. The chain links TRBV4-3 to TRBJ2-7; the D gene could be TRBD1 or TRBD2 (6 bases each). This CDR3 has 16 residues. Trimming left V 0 bases short and J 6 bases short, with 18 bases between. Germline CDR1 and CDR2: LGHNA and YSLEER. The CDR3 sequence is CASSQEKVGGGGEQYF. CDR3 DNA: TGCGCCAGCAGCCAAGAGAAGGTAGGGGGAGGAGGCGAGCAGTACTTC.

This clonotype occurred many times. The gene calls are TRBV5-5 and TRBJ2-3; D gene uncertain. Germline V gives CDR1 SGHKS, CDR2 YYEKEE (reference sequence). Trimming shortened V by 1 base and J by 6 bases, and 9 bases separated the two germline ends. The CDR3 sequence is 13 residues long. This CDR3 reads CASSLLVADTQYF. DNA for the CDR3: TGTGCCAGCAGCTTGTTAGTGGCGGATACGCAGTATTTT.

This clonotype appeared many times. The J gene is TRBJ2-2, the V gene TRBV9; D is unresolved. The germline gives CDR1 SGDLS, CDR2 YYNGEE. This CDR3 is 14 amino acids long. The ends were cut back, 0 bases at V and 6 bases at J, with 9 bases in the middle. The CDR3 bases are TGTGCCAGCAGCGTAGTAGATATCTCCGGGGAGCTGTTTTTT. This gives the protein CASSVVDISGELFF.

This clonotype was seen at least ten times. The gene calls are TRBV5-6 and TRBJ2-3; tentatively, D is TRBD2 (7 bases). Trimming stripped 0 bases from V and 3 bases from J, with 17 bases between. Germline V gene sequence: CDR1 SGHDT, CDR2 YYEEEE. The CDR3 extends over 17 amino acids. CDR3 amino acids: CASSLDVGGAFTDTQYF. In DNA, the CDR3 is TGTGCCAGCAGCTTGGATGTAGGGGGGGCCTTTACAGATACGCAGTATTTT.

This sequence joins TRBV4-3 and TRBJ2-7; possibly TRBD2 for D (7 bases). V dropped 0 bases and J dropped 2 bases, with 14 bases sitting between them. Germline V gene lookup returns CDR1 LGHNA and CDR2 YSLEER. This CDR3 is built from 16 residues. CDR3 loop: CASSQDRGEGTYEQYF. In nucleotides, the CDR3 is TGCGCCAGCAGCCAAGATAGGGGGGAGGGCACCTACGAGCAGTACTTC.

In this sample, this clonotype turned up many times. The gene calls are TRBV18 and TRBJ2-7; D is ambiguous. Germline V lookup: CDR1 KGHSH, CDR2 LQKENI. Trimming took 3 bases from V and 3 from J, leaving 18 bases between them. The CDR3 runs 16 residues. In DNA form, the CDR3 reads TGTGCCAGCTCACCCATCTCCCCGGATCACCTCTACGAGCAGTACTTC. Its protein product is CASSPISPDHLYEQYF.

This sequence joins TRBV29-1 and TRBJ1-2, with a tentative D call TRBD1 (5 bases). There are 17 residues in the CDR3. Germline CDR1 reads SQVTM; CDR2 reads ANQGSEA. V lost 7 bases to trimming and J lost 8 bases, with 32 bases between them. The CDR3: CSAEIAGSVSVLYGYTF. The CDR3 DNA follows: TGCAGCGCTGAGATTGCAGGGTCGGTATCCGTCTTGTACGGCTACACCTTC. Full variable domain (remainder filled in from reference TRBV29-1 and TRBJ1-2): SAVISQKPSRDICQRGTSLTIQCQVDSQVTMMFWYRQQPGQSLTLIATANQGSEATYESGFVIDKFPISRPNLTFSTLTVSNMSPEDSSIYLCSAEIAGSVSVLYGYTFGSGTRLTVV.

In this sample, this clonotype turned up many times. The J gene is TRBJ2-1, the V gene TRBV6-2 or TRBV6-3, with unresolved D. Germline V gene data show CDR1 as MNHEY and CDR2 as SVGEGT. V gave up 4 bases and J gave up 6 bases, with 19 bases separating them. CDR3 size: 16 residues. CDR3 loop: CASSSIKGVRSNEQFF. CDR3 DNA sequence: TGTGCCAGCAGTTCTATAAAGGGTGTTCGATCCAATGAGCAGTTCTTC.

This clonotype was seen many times. This chain connects TRBV12-3 or TRBV12-4 to TRBJ1-1; D perhaps matches TRBD1 (5 bases). The V end was cut by 5 bases, the J end by 8 bases, with 21 bases between. The CDR3 has 15 residues. As DNA, the CDR3 is TGTGCCAGCAGTCCTACCCGACGACAGAGGGGAGAAGCTTTCTTT. This gives the protein CASSPTRRQRGEAFF.

The CDR3 region has the DNA TGTGCCAGCAGCGTAGATGCTACCCCAGATACGCAGTATTTT. Amino acids: CASSVDATPDTQYF. The genes are TRBV9 and TRBJ2-3; D ambiguous. Germline CDR1 SGDLS, CDR2 YYNGEE. V lost 0 bases, J lost 4 bases, and 9 bases lay in between. The CDR3 is 14 residues long.

This clonotype has more than one count but fewer than ten. V gene TRBV12-3 or TRBV12-4 combines with J gene TRBJ2-7, with D maybe TRBD2 (6 bases). This CDR3 spans 16 amino acids. The V and J ends lost 6 bases and 5 bases respectively, with 23 bases between them. CDR3 in DNA: TGTGCCAGCAGCCAACCCGGGCCGGGGGTGGTTCACGAGCAGTACTTC. This encodes CASSQPGPGVVHEQYF.

This clonotype occurred a few times. This sequence joins TRBV20-1 and TRBJ1-1, with 10 bases aligning to TRBD1. The germline V gene has CDR1 DFQATT and CDR2 SNEGSKA (reference sequence). Trimming at V came to 1 base and at J to 4 bases, leaving 9 bases not matched to a gene. The CDR3 is 16 residues long. CDR3 in DNA: TGCAGTGCTAGAGTTGGGACAGGGGCGAGGAGCACTGAAGCTTTCTTT. As protein: CSARVGTGARSTEAFF.

This clonotype was seen only a few times. The chain uses TRBV29-1 and TRBJ1-1; 12 nucleotides match TRBD1. This CDR3 region has 12 residues. Per the germline V gene, CDR1 is SQVTM and CDR2 is ANQGSEA. The trim removed 4 bases at V and 10 bases at J, leaving 4 bases unmatched. CDR3 in amino acids: CSVVSGQGAAFF. In DNA form, the CDR3 reads TGCAGCGTTGTTTCGGGACAGGGGGCAGCTTTCTTT.

This clonotype has just a few counts. This sequence joins TRBV2 and TRBJ1-4; tentatively, D is TRBD1 (5 bases). The germline V and J ends were trimmed by 6 bases and 8 bases, with 16 bases remaining between them. Germline values: CDR1 SNHLY, CDR2 FYNNEI. The CDR3 is 14 residues long. The CDR3 reads CASRRDFHGEKLFF. The CDR3 DNA is TGTGCCAGCAGGAGGGACTTCCACGGAGAAAAACTGTTTTTT.

The chain recombines TRBV5-1 with TRBJ2-2; TRBD2 might be the D (6 bases). The CDR3 length is 14 residues. In germline, CDR1 is SGHRS, CDR2 YFSETQ. V was pared by 0 bases and J by 6 bases, with 9 bases between. This chain's CDR3 is CASSLDPSAGELFF. The DNA of the CDR3 is TGCGCCAGCAGCTTGGATCCTAGCGCCGGGGAGCTGTTTTTT.

This clonotype was seen at least ten times. V gene TRBV27 combines with J gene TRBJ2-3; 13 positions agree with TRBD2. Germline-derived CDR1 and CDR2 are MNHEY and SMNVEV (reference sequence). The CDR3 is 17 amino acids. Trimming removed 8 bases from V and 5 bases from J; junction bases left unmatched: 13. CDR3 region: CASQRTSGREGRDTQYF. For the CDR3, the DNA is TGTGCCAGCCAGAGGACTAGCGGGAGAGAGGGGCGAGATACGCAGTATTTT.

The rearrangement uses TRBV5-6 and TRBJ1-1; the D is unclear. The CDR3 loop spans 12 amino acids. CDR1 is SGHDT and CDR2 is YYEEEE in the germline V gene. Trimming removed 3 bases at V and 4 bases at J, with 7 bases between. CDR3 sequence (DNA): TGTGCCAGCAGCTCGATGCGCACTGAAGCTTTCTTT. This encodes CASSSMRTEAFF.

This clonotype was detected only a few times. The chain links TRBV7-2 to TRBJ2-5; 13 bases fit TRBD2. Germline assignment: CDR1 SGHTA and CDR2 FQGNSA. The CDR3 has 19 residues. Losses at the gene ends were 0 bases for V and 1 base for J; bases not matched to a gene: 8. CDR3 amino acids: CASSLAPGLAGLPQETQYF. The CDR3 DNA follows: TGTGCCAGCAGCTTAGCACCGGGACTAGCGGGGTTACCCCAAGAGACCCAGTACTTC. Full variable domain (missing parts from reference TRBV7-2 and TRBJ2-5): GAGVSQSPSNKVTEKGKDVELRCDPISGHTALYWYRQSLGQGLEFLIYFQGNSAPDKSGLPSDRFSAERTGGSVSTLTIQRTQQEDSAVYLCASSLAPGLAGLPQETQYFGPGTRLLVL.

This clonotype was counted between two and nine times. The chain has TRBV2 and TRBJ2-5; tentative D call: TRBD1 (6 bases). V lost 4 bases to trimming and J lost 2 bases, with 17 bases between them. Germline V gives CDR1 SNHLY, CDR2 FYNNEI. The CDR3 sequence is 16 residues long. The CDR3 is CASSVDRSSLQETQYF. CDR3 bases: TGTGCCAGCAGTGTGGACAGATCCTCACTTCAAGAGACCCAGTACTTC.

This clonotype has a handful of counts. The chain combines TRBV3-1 with TRBJ1-6; tentatively, D is TRBD1 (6 bases). CDR3 length: 15 amino acids. Trimming removed 1 base from V and 11 bases from J, with 15 bases in between. Germline CDR1 and CDR2: LGHDT and YNNKEL (reference sequence). CDR3 sequence reads: CASSQATGSSTPLHF. The CDR3 nucleotides read TGTGCCAGCAGCCAAGCCACAGGGAGTAGTACACCCCTCCACTTT.

This clonotype was detected many times. This chain uses TRBV7-9 with TRBJ2-7; possible D gene TRBD1, 6 bases. The CDR3 consists of 14 residues. The germline CDR1 and CDR2 sequences are SEHNR and FQNEAQ (reference sequence). Trimming removed 5 bases at V and 6 bases at J, with 17 bases between. CDR3 amino acids: CASSPPQGDPEQYF. CDR3 DNA: TGTGCCAGCAGCCCGCCACAGGGCGACCCCGAGCAGTACTTC.

V is TRBV20-1 and J is TRBJ1-5; D not certain. V shed 3 bases and J shed 10 bases, with 16 bases lying between them. The CDR3 is 13 residues long. Germline V gives CDR1 DFQATT, CDR2 SNEGSKA (reference sequence). The CDR3 sequence is CSASSGPQHPQHF. In nucleotides, the CDR3 is TGCAGTGCTAGTTCCGGGCCCCAACACCCCCAGCATTTT.

At least ten counts were recorded for this clonotype. The chain is built from TRBV15 and TRBJ1-2; the match to TRBD1 covers 8 bases. V dropped 3 bases and J dropped 3; count of bases not matched to a gene: 3. The CDR3 loop spans 14 amino acids. Germline V lookup: CDR1 LNHNV, CDR2 YYDKDF (reference sequence). DNA for the CDR3: TGTGCCACCAGCAGGCAGGGGGCGGACTATGGCTACACCTTC. Translating it yields CATSRQGADYGYTF.

This clonotype was detected ten times or more. The junction differs from germline at one of its ends, possibly a read error. This sequence joins TRBV27 and TRBJ2-7, with 10 bases aligning to TRBD2. The CDR3 runs 14 residues. CDR1 is MNHEY and CDR2 is SMNVEV in the germline V gene (reference sequence). The CDR3 DNA sequence: TGTGCCAGCAGTCCCAAGAGTTGGACTAGCGGTCTAAGCTTC. It translates to CASSPKSWTSGLSF.

This clonotype was seen many times. CDR3 in DNA: TGTGCCAGCAGCCGGGACAGGAGGAACACTGAAGCTTTCTTT. Translating gives CASSRDRRNTEAFF. V usage is TRBV12-3 or TRBV12-4 and J usage is TRBJ1-1; 8 nucleotides align to TRBD1. The CDR3 is 14 amino acids. V shed 6 bases, J shed 1 base, and the junction held 4 bases outside the gene matches.

CDR3 DNA sequence: TGTGCCAGCAGCTTTGGGCTAGCGGGAGGGCCTGTCACAGATACGCAGTATTTT. Its protein product is CASSFGLAGGPVTDTQYF. The chain links TRBV13 to TRBJ2-3, with TRBD2 matching over 12 bases. Germline V gene data show CDR1 as PRHDT and CDR2 as FYEKMQ (reference sequence). Unmatched junction bases numbered 9, after V lost 3 bases and J lost 2 bases. The CDR3 is 18 amino acids.

This clonotype was found many times. The chain recombines TRBV5-5 with TRBJ1-5; TRBD1 might be the D (5 bases). The germline V gene encodes CDR1 SGHKS and CDR2 YYEKEE (reference sequence). The CDR3 is 15 amino acids. Trimming took off 4 bases at V and 3 bases at J, with 14 bases between the two ends. CDR3 sequence reads: CASSPVGHPNQPQHF. In DNA, the CDR3 is TGTGCCAGCAGCCCTGTCGGACATCCCAATCAGCCCCAGCATTTT.